This T cell receptor (beta chain) was recorded in a study of early T cells in non-severe SARS-CoV-2 infection. Study summary: The sequenced material was bulk RNA from unsorted whole blood, and its chains were unpaired.

Whole-study findings and limits: Private and CD4 specificities were missed by VDJdb matching, which favored anti-spike CD8 responses.

The CDR3 is 14 amino acids. Per the germline V gene, CDR1 is DFQATT and CDR2 is SNEGSKA (reference sequence). Between the trimmed V and J ends, which lost 3 bases and 1 base, there was a span of 11 bases. Individual cDNA molecules were tagged with unique molecular identifiers. One entry per CDR3 protein, called by TCRdb with MiXCR from the 5' RACE reads. The data contain about 26,000 distinct CDR3 sequences, about 4% of them seen just once; the ten biggest clones take up around 4.5%. This clonotype was seen only a few times. Its specificity is unknown. The chain carries TRBV20-1 and TRBJ2-3; D unclear. The sequencing sample was made of whole blood. The receptor was isolated from an adult who was a healthcare worker with PCR-confirmed SARS-CoV-2 infection or an uninfected control (not recorded which). Written as DNA, the CDR3 is TGCAGTGCTAGTATGACTTCGGGCACAGATACGCAGTATTTT. Amino acids: CSASMTSGTDTQYF.